This record concerns one T cell receptor (beta chain) sequence. As yet, its antigen is unknown. The data belong to a study of stem cell transplantation in POMP-related autoinflammatory disease. Study context: Defective thymoproteasomes were hypothesized to impair CD8+ T-cell positive selection. Points from the study as a whole: Patients with PRAID showed a restricted number of unique TRB V-J gene pairings.

Measured with immunoSEQ multiplex PCR; TCRdb has only the in-frame clones, and not every one. Of roughly 68,000 clones listed, approximately 91% are singletons. The CDR3 contains 15 residues. The germline V gene encodes CDR1 SGHTA and CDR2 FQGNSA. Trimming removed 1 base from V and 3 bases from J; junction bases left unmatched: 5. This rearrangement joins TRBV7-2 to TRBJ2-7; 8 positions agree with TRBD2. This clonotype was obtained from a human patient with POMP-related autoinflammation and immune dysregulation (PRAID). Some T cells may be provided by the graft donor. Sequencing used CD4+ T cells from PBMCs, obtained after stem cell transplantation. In DNA form, the CDR3 reads TGTGCCAGCAGCTTAGGACTAGCGAGCTACTACGAGCAGTACTTC. It translates to CASSLGLASYYEQYF.